What follows describes a single TCR beta chain. What it binds is unknown. This record belongs to a study of cytomegalovirus exposure and HLA in healthy donors. On the study more broadly: The 100 million to 120 million unique TCR beta sequences, from about 170 million T cells, were found by an earlier analysis.

PCR amplification relied on 60 Vbeta primers (plus 13 Jbeta primers). Clones were sequenced by immunoSEQ multiplex PCR, and TCRdb holds only the in-frame ones, with some missing. The repertoire has about 140,000 clones, about 10% of them found once; the top ten carry about 6.7%. This CDR3 region has 15 residues. CDR1 is MNHEY, CDR2 SMNVEV, per germline (reference sequence). V lost 0 bases, J lost 3 bases, and 2 bases stayed unmatched. Study-level points and caveats: Altogether, 170 or so TCR beta chains were recorded as cytomegalovirus-associated.

The chain recombines TRBV27 with TRBJ2-1, with 7 nucleotides matching TRBD2. Material: PBMCs. The receptor comes from a woman in her forties in good health and CMV-seropositive. CDR3 amino acids: CASSLSGEGYNEQFF. As DNA, the CDR3 is TGTGCCAGCAGTTTATCGGGGGAGGGCTACAATGAGCAGTTCTTC.